This T cell receptor (beta chain) stems from a study of vaccination and CD4 T cells after COVID-19. As for the study in general: Blood was drawn a median roughly 66 days post second dose, range 14 to 241.

Sequencing of the DNA from cultured CD4+ T cells was carried out with the Oncomine TCR Beta short-read assay. The genomic DNA was obtained from cultured CD4+ T cells by extraction with the QIAamp micro DNA kit. MiXCR, run by TCRdb on the PCR reads, gives a single entry per CDR3 protein. The table lists under 20,000 distinct CDR3 sequences, about 40% of them singletons. Treatment: approximately 10-day PBMC culture with coronavirus spike peptide pools or control peptides (ViraFEST assay). The study, taken as a whole, reports: Spike mono-reactivity marked 304 of 307 vaccine-specific clones in convalescent patients. Reactive clonotype counts went from median around 20 after infection to about 37 after vaccination, nonsignificantly.

The CDR3 has 19 amino acids. The germline CDR1 and CDR2 sequences are SGHKS and YYEKEE (reference sequence). Trimming stripped 3 bases from V and 0 bases from J, with 24 bases between. For this clonotype: Its antigen is not identified.

The V gene is TRBV5-5, the J gene TRBJ2-5; D not resolved. The sample taken for sequencing was cultured CD4+ T cells from blood. The TCR comes from a human donor with COVID-19. The CDR3 is CASSSPGFSPSSYQETQYF. CDR3 nucleotides: TGTGCCAGCAGCTCCCCCGGGTTTAGCCCTTCATCGTACCAAGAGACCCAGTACTTC.